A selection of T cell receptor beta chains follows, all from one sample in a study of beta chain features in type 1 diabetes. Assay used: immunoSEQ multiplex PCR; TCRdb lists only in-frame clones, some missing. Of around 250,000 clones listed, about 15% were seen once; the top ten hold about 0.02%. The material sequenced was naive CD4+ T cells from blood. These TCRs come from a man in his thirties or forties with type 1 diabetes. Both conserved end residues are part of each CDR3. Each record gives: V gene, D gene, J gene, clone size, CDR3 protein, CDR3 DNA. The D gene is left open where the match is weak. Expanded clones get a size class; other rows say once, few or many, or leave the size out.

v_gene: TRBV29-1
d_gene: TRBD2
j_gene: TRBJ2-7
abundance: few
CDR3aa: CSVGHSGISYEQYF
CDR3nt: TGCAGCGTTGGCCACAGCGGGATATCCTACGAGCAGTACTTC

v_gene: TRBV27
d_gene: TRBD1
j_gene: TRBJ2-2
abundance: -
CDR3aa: CASSFLGQGVTGELFF
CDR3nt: TGTGCCAGCAGTTTTTTGGGACAGGGAGTCACCGGGGAGCTGTTTTTT

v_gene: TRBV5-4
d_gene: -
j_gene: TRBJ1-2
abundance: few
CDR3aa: CASSSPQSGYGYTF
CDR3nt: TGTGCCAGCAGCTCACCACAGAGTGGGTATGGCTACACCTTC

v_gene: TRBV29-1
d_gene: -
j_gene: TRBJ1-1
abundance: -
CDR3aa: CSGVQGNTEAFF
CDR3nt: TGCAGCGGGGTACAGGGGAACACTGAAGCTTTCTTT

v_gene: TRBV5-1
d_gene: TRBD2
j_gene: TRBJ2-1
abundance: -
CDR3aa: CASSESGGSYNEQFF
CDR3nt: TGCGCCAGCAGCGAATCGGGGGGCTCCTACAATGAGCAGTTCTTC

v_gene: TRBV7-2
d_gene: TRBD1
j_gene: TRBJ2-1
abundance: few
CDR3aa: CASSSRTGIGEQFF
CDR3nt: TGTGCCAGCAGCAGCCGGACAGGGATCGGTGAGCAGTTCTTC

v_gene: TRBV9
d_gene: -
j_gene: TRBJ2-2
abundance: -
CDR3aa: CASSPSRGNTGELFF
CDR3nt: TGTGCCAGCAGCCCAAGCAGGGGGAACACCGGGGAGCTGTTTTTT

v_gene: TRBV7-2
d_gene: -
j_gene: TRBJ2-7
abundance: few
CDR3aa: CASSFVGLLGEQYF
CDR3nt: TGTGCCAGCAGCTTCGTCGGACTCCTAGGGGAGCAGTACTTC

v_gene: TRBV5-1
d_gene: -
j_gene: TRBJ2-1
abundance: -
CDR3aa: CASRSTGYNEQFF
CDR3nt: TGCGCCAGCAGGTCGACTGGCTACAATGAGCAGTTCTTC

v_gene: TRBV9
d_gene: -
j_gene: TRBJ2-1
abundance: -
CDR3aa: CASSVVGARRNEQFF
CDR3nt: TGTGCCAGCAGCGTAGTTGGGGCTAGGCGCAATGAGCAGTTCTTC

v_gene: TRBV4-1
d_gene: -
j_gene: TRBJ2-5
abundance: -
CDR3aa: CASSQDRSAQYF
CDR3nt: TGCGCCAGCAGCCAAGATCGGTCGGCCCAGTACTTC

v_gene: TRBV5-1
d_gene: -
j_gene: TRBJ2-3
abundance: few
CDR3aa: CASSLASLLGTDTQYF
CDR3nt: TGCGCCAGCAGCTTGGCCTCACTACTCGGGACAGATACGCAGTATTTT

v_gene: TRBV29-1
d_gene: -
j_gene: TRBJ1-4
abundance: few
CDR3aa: CSAGGYEKLFF
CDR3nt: TGCAGCGCTGGAGGGTATGAAAAACTGTTTTTT

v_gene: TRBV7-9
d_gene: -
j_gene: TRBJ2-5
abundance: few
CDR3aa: CASSLWVTVQETQYF
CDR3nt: TGTGCCAGCAGCTTATGGGTGACAGTTCAAGAGACCCAGTACTTC

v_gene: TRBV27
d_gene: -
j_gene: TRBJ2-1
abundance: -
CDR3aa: CASSLWASRGYNEQFF
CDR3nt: TGTGCCAGCAGTTTATGGGCTAGCAGAGGCTACAATGAGCAGTTCTTC

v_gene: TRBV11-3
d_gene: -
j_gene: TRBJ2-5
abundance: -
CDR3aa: CASSSSGVSGVETQYF
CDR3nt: TGTGCCAGCAGTTCATCCGGGGTCTCGGGCGTGGAGACCCAGTACTTC

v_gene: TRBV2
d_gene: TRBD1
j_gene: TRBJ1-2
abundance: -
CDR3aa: CASSPYTGGSRLYGYTF
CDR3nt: TGTGCCAGCAGTCCCTATACAGGGGGCTCCCGCCTATATGGCTACACCTTC

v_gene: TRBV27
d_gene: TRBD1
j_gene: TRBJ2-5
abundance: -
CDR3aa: CASRGQGARETQYF
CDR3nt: TGTGCCAGCAGAGGACAGGGGGCGAGGGAGACCCAGTACTTC

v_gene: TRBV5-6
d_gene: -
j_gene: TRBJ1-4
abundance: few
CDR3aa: CASSSKSTNEKLFF
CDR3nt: TGTGCCAGCAGCTCAAAGAGTACTAATGAAAAACTGTTTTTT